These 2 T cell receptor beta chains were sequenced from one sample in a study of Ad26.COV2.S vaccination and SARS-CoV-2 variants. Treatment reported: around 19 received Ad26.COV2.S at low or high dose, single or two shots; roughly five received placebo; per-sample allocation not given. Sampling took place 63 days after the first vaccine or placebo injection. Profiling relied on immunoSEQ multiplex PCR, and the TCRdb table lists in-frame clones only, not all of them. Altogether 330,000 or so clones are present, under 90% being singletons, with the ten largest covering approximately 5%. Specimen: peripheral blood, collected in a trial of Ad26.COV2.S vaccine versus placebo. The receptors here all came from a person between 18 and 60 years old who received the Ad26.COV2.S COVID-19 vaccine or a placebo.

The rearrangement joins TRBV10-3 to TRBJ1-2; tentatively, D is TRBD1 (5 bases). The length of the CDR3 is 16 residues. Per the germline V gene, CDR1 is ENHRY and CDR2 is SYGVKD. Trimming stripped 6 bases from V and 4 bases from J, with 21 bases between. Here the CDR3 reads CAIRDVDSLGSYGYTF. As DNA, the CDR3 is TGTGCCATCAGGGACGTCGACAGCCTCGGGTCCTATGGCTACACCTTC.

The genes are TRBV19 and TRBJ2-1; 8 bases align to TRBD2. Germline loops: CDR1 LNHDA, CDR2 SQIVND (reference sequence). This CDR3 has 15 residues. With V trimmed by 5 bases and J by 6 bases, 9 bases remained unmatched. CDR3 residues: CASSLGGAGANEQFF. In DNA, the CDR3 is TGTGCCAGTAGTCTGGGGGGAGCGGGGGCCAATGAGCAGTTCTTC.